The T cell receptor (beta chain) under discussion was sequenced for a study of T-cell memory formation after mild COVID-19. Broader study findings: Day 15 to 85 contracting clones showed balanced CD4/CD8; later expanders leaned CD4+. SARS-CoV-2 specificity was not confirmed for second-wave clones peaking on day 37.

A word on this clonotype: Its target is unknown.

TCRdb re-analysed the 5' RACE reads in MiXCR, keeping a single row per CDR3 protein. This table has a few hundred thousand distinct CDR3 sequences, 25% to 30% appearing once. Material: PBMCs or a T cell subset sorted from them (not recorded which). This clonotype was sampled from an adult woman who had mild COVID-19 (a few samples of this study predate the infection). Cell type and time point are not known.

CDR3 nucleotide sequence: TGTGCCAGTCGGGACAGGGAGTGGAATTCACCCCTCCACTTT. Its translation: CASRDREWNSPLHF. The chain couples TRBV19 to TRBJ1-6, with 9 bases fitting TRBD1. Per the germline V gene, CDR1 is LNHDA and CDR2 is SQIVND (reference sequence). V was pared by 8 bases and J by 7 bases, with 6 bases of the junction left unmatched. This CDR3 has 14 residues.